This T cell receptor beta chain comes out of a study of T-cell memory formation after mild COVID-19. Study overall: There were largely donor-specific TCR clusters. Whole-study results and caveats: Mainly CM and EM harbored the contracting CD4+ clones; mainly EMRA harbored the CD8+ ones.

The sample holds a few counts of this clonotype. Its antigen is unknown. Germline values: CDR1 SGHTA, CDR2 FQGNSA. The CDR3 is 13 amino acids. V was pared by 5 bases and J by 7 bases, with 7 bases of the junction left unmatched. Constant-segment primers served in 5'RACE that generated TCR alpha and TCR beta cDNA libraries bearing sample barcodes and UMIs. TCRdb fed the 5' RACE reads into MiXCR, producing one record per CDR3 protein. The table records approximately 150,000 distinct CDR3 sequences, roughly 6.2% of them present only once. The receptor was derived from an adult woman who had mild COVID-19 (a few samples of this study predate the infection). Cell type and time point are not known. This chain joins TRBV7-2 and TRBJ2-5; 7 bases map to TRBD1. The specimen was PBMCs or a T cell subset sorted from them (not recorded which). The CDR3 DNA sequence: TGTGCCAGCAGCGAGGGGGCAGGAGGGACCCAGTACTTC. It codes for CASSEGAGGTQYF.